The 24 T cell receptor beta chains listed next were all sequenced from one sample in a study of shared clonotypes between healthy human individuals. Sequenced by immunoSEQ multiplex PCR; TCRdb stores in-frame clones only, minus some. The table lists roughly 1,000,000 clones, approximately 80% of them singletons, with roughly 0.65% in the top ten. Sequenced input: memory CD4+ T cells from PBMCs. Subset noted: CD45RA-negative fraction. The receptors derive from a man aged 18 to 29 in good health. Some clones in this sample may be carry-over from other donors' samples.

The chain links TRBV19 to TRBJ2-6; 10 positions match TRBD2. Per germline, CDR1 LNHDA and CDR2 SQIVND (reference sequence). Losses at the gene ends were 5 bases for V and 0 bases for J; bases not matched to a gene: 7. The CDR3 runs to 18 residues. The CDR3 DNA sequence: TGTGCCAGTAGTTCACTAGCGGGGAAGAGCTCTGGGGCCAACGTCCTGACTTTC. Its translation: CASSSLAGKSSGANVLTF.

V and J are TRBV28 and TRBJ2-1; D uncertain. CDR1 MDHEN and CDR2 SYDVKM come from the germline V gene. Trimming removed 10 bases from V and 4 bases from J, with 11 bases in between. The CDR3 loop spans 12 amino acids. The chain's CDR3 is CATDLGYNEQFF. The CDR3 nucleotides read TGTGCCACCGACCTCGGTTACAATGAGCAGTTCTTC. Variable domain in full (rest from reference TRBV28 and TRBJ2-1): DVKVTQSSRYLVKRTGEKVFLECVQDMDHENMFWYRQDPGLGLRLIYFSYDVKMKEKGDIPEGYSVSREKKERFSLILESASTNQTSMYLCATDLGYNEQFFGPGTRLTVL.

The chain employs TRBV7-3 and TRBJ2-1; 12 bases agree with TRBD2. The CDR3 extends over 16 amino acids. The germline V gene has CDR1 SGHTA and CDR2 FQGTGA. V lost 4 bases and J lost 5; bases outside the gene matches: 6. CDR3 in DNA: TGTGCCAGCAGCTCCCAGACTAGCGGGGGCAACAATGAGCAGTTCTTC. It encodes CASSSQTSGGNNEQFF.

CDR3 region: CASSPIRGNTEAFF. The CDR3 DNA sequence: TGTGCCAGCTCACCCATACGGGGGAACACTGAAGCTTTCTTT. J is TRBJ1-1 and V is TRBV18; D unclear. This CDR3 has 14 amino acids. The germline V gene encodes CDR1 KGHSH and CDR2 LQKENI. V gave up 3 bases and J gave up 1 base, with 9 bases separating them. Full variable domain (remainder filled in from reference TRBV18 and TRBJ1-1): NAGVMQNPRHLVRRRGQEARLRCSPMKGHSHVYWYRQLPEEGLKFMVYLQKENIIDESGMPKERFSAEFPKEGPSILRIQQVVRGDSAAYFCASSPIRGNTEAFFGQGTRLTVV.

On this clone itself: This specimen includes other DNA sequences encoding the same CDR3. This rearrangement joins TRBV7-6 to TRBJ1-1; unclear D gene. V was clipped by 5 bases and J by 2 bases, with 9 bases between them. Germline V gives CDR1 SGHVS, CDR2 FNYEAQ. This CDR3 contains 13 residues. CDR3 residues: CASSPKANTEAFF. Written as DNA, the CDR3 is TGTGCCAGCAGCCCAAAGGCAAACACTGAAGCTTTCTTT.

The CDR3 is CASALRMVAEAGANVLTF. The CDR3 DNA reads as TGTGCCAGCGCCCTTCGAATGGTAGCGGAGGCTGGGGCCAACGTCCTGACTTTC. The chain combines TRBV12-1 with TRBJ2-6; the DNA was not compared with TRBD2, the D call given in the table. TRBV12-1 is flagged as a pseudogene. This CDR3 spans 18 amino acids.

DNA of the CDR3: TGTGCCAGCAGTGATGGGGGACCCGGGGAGCTGTTTTTT. Its translation: CASSDGGPGELFF. This chain connects TRBV2 to TRBJ2-2; D may match TRBD1 or TRBD2 (5 bases each). V was clipped by 3 bases and J by 6 bases, with 8 bases between them. The CDR3 extends over 13 amino acids. Germline CDR1 and CDR2: SNHLY and FYNNEI.

J is TRBJ2-7 and V is TRBV27, with D maybe TRBD2 (6 bases). CDR3 length: 15 amino acids. The germline CDR1 and CDR2 sequences are MNHEY and SMNVEV (reference sequence). Trimming cost V 2 bases and J 1 base, with 12 bases left between them. CDR3 amino acids: CASSLGVGGSYEQYF. The CDR3 region has the DNA TGTGCCAGCAGTTTAGGGGTGGGGGGATCCTACGAGCAGTACTTC.

This clone was counted a few times. In nucleotides, the CDR3 is TGTGCCAGCAGCGCGATCCCCAGAGGGATTCAGTACTTC. Its translation: CASSAIPRGIQYF. The V and J genes are TRBV11-1 and TRBJ2-4, with D possibly being TRBD2 (5 bases). Per the germline V gene, CDR1 is SGHAT and CDR2 is FQDESV (reference sequence). The CDR3 is made up of 13 amino acids. The germline V and J ends were trimmed by 5 bases and 10 bases, with 15 bases remaining between them.

The J gene is TRBJ1-3, the V gene TRBV4-1; tentatively, D is TRBD1 (6 bases). The V and J ends lost 1 base and 0 bases respectively, with 13 bases between them. Per the germline V gene, CDR1 is MGHRA and CDR2 is YSYEKL. CDR3 length: 17 residues. In DNA, the CDR3 is TGCGCCAGCAGCCAAGTGGGGGGGGACAACTCTGGAAACACCATATATTTT. Translated, it gives CASSQVGGDNSGNTIYF.

The chain carries TRBV27 and TRBJ2-7; D call uncertain. Looked up from germline, CDR1 is MNHEY and CDR2 is SMNVEV (reference sequence). The CDR3 is 12 amino acids. V was shortened by 6 bases and J by 0 bases, with 6 bases between the two germline ends. This CDR3 reads CASRSSSYEQYF. The CDR3 DNA reads as TGTGCCAGCAGGTCGAGCTCCTACGAGCAGTACTTC.

The rearrangement joins TRBV18 to TRBJ1-2, with a tentative D call TRBD1 (5 bases). Per the germline V gene, CDR1 is KGHSH and CDR2 is LQKENI. This CDR3 has 15 residues. Deletions cut 3 bases from V and 3 bases from J, with 14 bases between. The DNA of the CDR3 is TGTGCCAGCTCACCGGGGCAGGAGCCACACTATGGCTACACCTTC. This sequence encodes CASSPGQEPHYGYTF.

The V call is TRBV10-1, the J call TRBJ2-3; 12 nucleotides line up with TRBD2. Germline CDR1 and CDR2: WNHNN and SYGVQD (reference sequence). J lost 2 bases, V lost 5 bases, and 5 bases had no gene match. This CDR3 comprises 16 residues. The CDR3 nucleotides are TGCGCCAGCAGTCGAGGACTAGCGGGATCCACAGATACGCAGTATTTT. This gives the protein CASSRGLAGSTDTQYF.

The chain has TRBV9 and TRBJ2-2, with 8 bases aligning to TRBD1. The length of the CDR3 is 16 residues. J gave up 11 bases and V 0 bases, and 12 bases lay outside the gene matches. Germline lookup yields CDR1 SGDLS and CDR2 YYNGEE. CDR3 sequence: CASSVGTGIERAELFF. As DNA, the CDR3 is TGTGCCAGCAGCGTAGGGACAGGGATCGAGCGGGCTGAGCTGTTTTTT. The variable domain in full, completed from reference TRBV9 and TRBJ2-2, reads DSGVTQTPKHLITATGQRVTLRCSPRSGDLSVYWYQQSLDQGLQFLIQYYNGEERAKGNILERFSAQQFPDLHSELNLSSLELGDSALYFCASSVGTGIERAELFFGEGSRLTVL.

The chain couples TRBV10-2 to TRBJ2-5, with D uncertain. The closer fit of TRBJ2-7 to the DNA end suggests the J call may be wrong. The CDR3 sequence is 11 residues long. Germline CDR1 and CDR2: WSHSY and SAAADI. CDR3 amino acids: CASSLGYEQYF. The CDR3 DNA reads as TGCGCCAGCAGTCTGGGCTACGAGCAGTACTTC.

J is TRBJ2-5 and V is TRBV5-6, with D possibly being TRBD1 (6 bases). With the DNA end fitting TRBJ2-7 better, the J assignment may be wrong. Germline-derived CDR1 and CDR2 are SGHDT and YYEEEE. The CDR3 runs to 13 residues. CDR3 sequence: CASSLFQGPEQYF. The CDR3 DNA is TGTGCCAGCAGCTTGTTCCAGGGGCCCGAGCAGTACTTC.

In this sample, this clone turned up a few times. The V call is TRBV11-1, the J call TRBJ2-1; D unresolved. CDR3 length: 13 amino acids. CDR1 and CDR2 (germline): SGHAT, FQDESV (reference sequence). Trimming shortened V by 3 bases and J by 5 bases, and 8 bases separated the two germline ends. CDR3 residues: CASSLTADNEQFF. As DNA, the CDR3 is TGTGCCAGCAGCTTGACTGCCGACAATGAGCAGTTCTTC.

The rearrangement links TRBV5-1 to TRBJ2-3; a possible D gene is TRBD2 (5 bases). The CDR3 sequence is 15 residues long. Germline-derived CDR1 and CDR2 are SGHRS and YFSETQ. V lost 4 bases and J lost 0, with 12 bases in between. As DNA, the CDR3 is TGCGCCAGCAGCCGCGACTATCCTAGCACAGATACGCAGTATTTT. Translated, it gives CASSRDYPSTDTQYF.

The chain recombines TRBV5-1 with TRBJ2-3; D is tentatively TRBD1 or TRBD2 (5 bases each). With 6 bases removed from V and 3 bases from J, the gap between germline ends came to 17 bases. CDR3 length equals 15 residues. Germline loops: CDR1 SGHRS, CDR2 YFSETQ. CDR3 amino acids: CASNAYGAGTDTQYF. The CDR3, as DNA: TGCGCCAGCAACGCCTACGGGGCCGGGACAGATACGCAGTATTTT.

This chain joins TRBV28 and TRBJ2-3; 10 bases map to TRBD1. CDR3 length equals 15 residues. CDR1 is MDHEN and CDR2 is SYDVKM in the germline V gene. The J segment lost 0 bases and the V segment lost 7 bases, leaving 4 bases of the junction unmatched. The CDR3 sequence is CASTRQGASTDTQYF. In nucleotides, the CDR3 is TGTGCCAGCACCAGACAGGGGGCCAGCACAGATACGCAGTATTTT.

This clone appeared a single time. The genes are TRBV19 and TRBJ2-5; no clear D. Between the trimmed V and J ends, which lost 4 bases and 2 bases, there was a span of 5 bases. The CDR3 consists of 12 residues. Germline-derived CDR1 and CDR2 are LNHDA and SQIVND (reference sequence). CDR3 sequence (DNA): TGTGCCAGTAGTAGGTCTCAAGAGACCCAGTACTTC. It codes for CASSRSQETQYF.

This chain links TRBV6-5 with TRBJ2-7; D is uncertain. Between the trimmed V and J ends, which lost 6 bases and 13 bases, there was a span of 22 bases. The CDR3 spans 13 residues. CDR1 and CDR2 (germline): MNHEY, SVGAGI. CDR3: CASRDVEYRLPYF. As DNA, the CDR3 is TGTGCCAGCAGGGACGTCGAATATAGGCTACCCTACTTC.

The rearrangement uses TRBV30 and TRBJ2-7, with TRBD1 matching 9 bases. The trim removed 3 bases at V and 6 bases at J, leaving 12 bases unmatched. Germline V lookup: CDR1 GTSNPN, CDR2 SVGIG (reference sequence). There are 15 residues in the CDR3. The CDR3 loop reads CAWSRLLVQGAEQYF. The CDR3 coding sequence is TGTGCCTGGAGCCGCTTATTGGTACAGGGGGCCGAGCAGTACTTC.

The chain combines TRBV7-2 with TRBJ1-2; unclear D gene. CDR1 is SGHTA and CDR2 is FQGNSA in the germline V gene. This CDR3 region has 15 residues. The V gene lost 1 base and the J gene lost 4 bases, with 13 bases spanning the gap. The CDR3 reads CASSLGASPGYGYTF. CDR3 coding DNA: TGTGCCAGCAGCTTAGGTGCGTCCCCGGGCTATGGCTACACCTTC.